The clone carrying this T cell receptor beta chain came up many times. The sample comes from a study of early T cells in non-severe SARS-CoV-2 infection. At the level of the study: Chains were unpaired, as sequencing was done on bulk RNA from unsorted whole blood.

Germline V CDR1 and CDR2: DFQATT, SNEGSKA (reference sequence). CDR3 size: 13 residues. The V gene lost 3 bases and the J gene lost 3 bases, with 12 bases spanning the gap. The protocol attached unique molecular identifiers to individual cDNA molecules. TCRdb re-called the 5' RACE reads through MiXCR, storing one row per CDR3 protein. The table lists roughly 100,000 distinct CDR3 sequences, less than 15% of them singletons, with about 6% in the top ten. Input material: whole blood. The clonotype comes from an adult who was a healthcare worker with PCR-confirmed SARS-CoV-2 infection or an uninfected control (not recorded which). V gene TRBV20-1 combines with J gene TRBJ2-7; possibly TRBD1 for D (5 bases). CDR3 region: CSASWGWGYEQYF. In nucleotides, the CDR3 is TGCAGTGCTAGCTGGGGCTGGGGCTACGAGCAGTACTTC.